This TCR beta chain was retrieved from a study of molecular identifiers for immune sequencing clone quantification. The CDR3 has 16 amino acids. The germline CDR1 and CDR2 sequences are LNHDA and SQIVND (reference sequence). A word on this clonotype: A much larger clone lies one base from this, so it may be a read error.

TCRdb reprocessed the PCR reads via MiXCR and lists one record per CDR3 protein. The sample shows 40,000 to 45,000 distinct CDR3 sequences, approximately 21% of them seen only once. This receptor was taken from a human donor in good health. Some libraries in this study had Jurkat cell RNA spiked in. Sequencing was performed on naive CD8+ T cells from blood, with Jurkat cell RNA spiked in. Subset: FACS-sorted CD8+CD4-CCR7+CD45RA+ naive T cells. This sequence joins TRBV19 and TRBJ2-4; TRBD1 agrees at 9 bases. The CDR3, as DNA: TGTGCCAGTAGTATCGGGACAGGGTTAGCCAGAAACATTCAGTACTTC. Translated: CASSIGTGLARNIQYF. Together with reference TRBV19 and TRBJ2-4, the CDR3 gives the full variable domain: DGGITQSPKYLFRKEGQNVTLSCEQNLNHDAMYWYRQDPGQGLRLIYYSQIVNDFQKGDIAEGYSVSREKKESFPLTVTSAQKNPTAFYLCASSIGTGLARNIQYFGAGTRLSVL.